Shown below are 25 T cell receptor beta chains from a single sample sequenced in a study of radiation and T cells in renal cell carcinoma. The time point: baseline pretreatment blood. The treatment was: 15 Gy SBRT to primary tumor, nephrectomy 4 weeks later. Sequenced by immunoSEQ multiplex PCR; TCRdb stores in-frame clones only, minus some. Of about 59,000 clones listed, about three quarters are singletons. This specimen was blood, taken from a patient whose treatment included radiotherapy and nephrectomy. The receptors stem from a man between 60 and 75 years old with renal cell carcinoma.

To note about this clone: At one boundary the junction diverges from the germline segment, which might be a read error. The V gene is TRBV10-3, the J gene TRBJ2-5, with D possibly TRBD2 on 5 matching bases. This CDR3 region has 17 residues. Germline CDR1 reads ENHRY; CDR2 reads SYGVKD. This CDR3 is CAISESNWAVTGETRYF. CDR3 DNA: TGTGCCATCAGTGAGTCAAATTGGGCAGTCACTGGGGAGACCCGGTACTTC.

CDR3 coding DNA: TGCGCCAGCAGATCAGCTCCGATGAACACTGAAGCTTTCTTT. Protein product: CASRSAPMNTEAFF. The rearrangement joins TRBV5-1 to TRBJ1-1; D gene unclear. The CDR3 consists of 14 residues. Germline V gene sequence: CDR1 SGHRS, CDR2 YFSETQ. Between the trimmed V and J ends, which lost 5 bases and 0 bases, there was a span of 11 bases.

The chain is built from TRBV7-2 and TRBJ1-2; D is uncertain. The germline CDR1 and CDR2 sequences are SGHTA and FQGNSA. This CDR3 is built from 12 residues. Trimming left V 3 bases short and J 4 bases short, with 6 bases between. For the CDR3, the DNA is TGTGCCAGCAGCTTCCCAACCTATGGCTACACCTTC. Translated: CASSFPTYGYTF.

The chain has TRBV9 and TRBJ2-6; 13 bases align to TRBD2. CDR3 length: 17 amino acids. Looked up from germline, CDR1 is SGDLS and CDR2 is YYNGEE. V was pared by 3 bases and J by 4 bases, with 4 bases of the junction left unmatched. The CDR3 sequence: CASSEGLAGYGANVLTF. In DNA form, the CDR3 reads TGTGCCAGCAGCGAGGGACTAGCGGGGTACGGGGCCAACGTCCTGACTTTC.

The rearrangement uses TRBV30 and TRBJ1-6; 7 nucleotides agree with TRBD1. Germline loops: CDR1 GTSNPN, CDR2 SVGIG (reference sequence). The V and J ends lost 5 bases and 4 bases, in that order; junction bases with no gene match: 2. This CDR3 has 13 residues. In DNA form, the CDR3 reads TGTGCCTGGCAGGGGGGGTATAATTCACCCCTCCACTTT. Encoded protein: CAWQGGYNSPLHF. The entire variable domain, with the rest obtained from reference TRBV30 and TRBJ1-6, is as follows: SQTIHQWPATLVQPVGSPLSLECTVEGTSNPNLYWYRQAAGRGLQLLFYSVGIGQISSEVPQNLSASRPQDRQFILSSKKLLLSDSGFYLCAWQGGYNSPLHFGNGTRLTVT.

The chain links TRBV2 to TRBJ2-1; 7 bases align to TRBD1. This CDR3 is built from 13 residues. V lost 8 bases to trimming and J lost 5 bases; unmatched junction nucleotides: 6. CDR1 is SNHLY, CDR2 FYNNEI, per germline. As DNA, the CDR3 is TGTGCCAGCGGACAGGACAGGAACAATGAGCAGTTCTTC. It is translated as CASGQDRNNEQFF.

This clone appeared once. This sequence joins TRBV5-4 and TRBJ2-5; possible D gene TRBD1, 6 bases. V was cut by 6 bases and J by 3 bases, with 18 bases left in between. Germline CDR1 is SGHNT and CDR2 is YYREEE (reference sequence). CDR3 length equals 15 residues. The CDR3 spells CASMFGRGYEETQYF. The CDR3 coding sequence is TGTGCCAGCATGTTCGGCAGGGGTTATGAAGAGACCCAGTACTTC.

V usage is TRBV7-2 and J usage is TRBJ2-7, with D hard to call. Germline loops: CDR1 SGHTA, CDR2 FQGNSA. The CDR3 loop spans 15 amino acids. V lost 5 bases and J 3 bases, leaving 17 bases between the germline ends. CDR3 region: CASSPQSRVYYEQYF. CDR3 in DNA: TGTGCCAGCAGCCCCCAGAGCAGAGTATACTACGAGCAGTACTTC.

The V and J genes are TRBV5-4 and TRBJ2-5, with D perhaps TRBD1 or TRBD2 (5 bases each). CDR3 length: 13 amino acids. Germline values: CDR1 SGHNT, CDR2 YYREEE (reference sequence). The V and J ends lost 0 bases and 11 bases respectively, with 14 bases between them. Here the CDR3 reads CASSLGARGEQYF. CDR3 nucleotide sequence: TGTGCCAGCAGCTTGGGGGCTAGAGGGGAGCAGTACTTC.

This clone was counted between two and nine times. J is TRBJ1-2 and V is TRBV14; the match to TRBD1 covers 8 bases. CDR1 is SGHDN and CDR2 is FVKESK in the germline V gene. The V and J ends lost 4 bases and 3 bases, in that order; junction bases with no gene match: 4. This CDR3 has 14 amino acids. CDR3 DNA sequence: TGTGCCAGCAGCCCCGTGGGACAGGACTATGGCTACACCTTC. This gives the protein CASSPVGQDYGYTF.

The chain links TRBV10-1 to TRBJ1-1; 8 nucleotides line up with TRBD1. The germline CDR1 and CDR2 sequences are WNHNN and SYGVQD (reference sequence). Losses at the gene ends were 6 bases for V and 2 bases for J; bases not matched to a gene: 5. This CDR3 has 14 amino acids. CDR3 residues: CASRPGTGNTEAFF. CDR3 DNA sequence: TGCGCCAGCAGACCCGGGACAGGTAACACTGAAGCTTTCTTT.

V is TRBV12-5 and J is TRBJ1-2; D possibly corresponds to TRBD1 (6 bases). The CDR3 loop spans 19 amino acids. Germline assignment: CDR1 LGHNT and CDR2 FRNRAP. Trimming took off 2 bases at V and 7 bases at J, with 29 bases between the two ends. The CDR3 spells CASGLPPSVEAGASSGYTF. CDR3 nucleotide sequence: TGTGCTAGTGGTTTGCCCCCTTCGGTCGAGGCAGGGGCCTCTTCTGGCTACACCTTC.

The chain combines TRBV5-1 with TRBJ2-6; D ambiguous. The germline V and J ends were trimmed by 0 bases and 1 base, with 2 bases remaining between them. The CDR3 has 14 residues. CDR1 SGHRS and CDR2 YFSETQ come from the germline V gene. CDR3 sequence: CASSLASGANVLTF. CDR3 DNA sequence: TGCGCCAGCAGCTTGGCTTCTGGGGCCAACGTCCTGACTTTC.

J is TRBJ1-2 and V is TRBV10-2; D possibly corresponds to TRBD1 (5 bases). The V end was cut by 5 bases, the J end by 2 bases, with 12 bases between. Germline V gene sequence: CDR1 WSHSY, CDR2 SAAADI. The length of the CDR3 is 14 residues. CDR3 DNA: TGCGCCAGCAGTCGCCAGGGTGGGAACTATGGCTACACCTTC. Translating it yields CASSRQGGNYGYTF.

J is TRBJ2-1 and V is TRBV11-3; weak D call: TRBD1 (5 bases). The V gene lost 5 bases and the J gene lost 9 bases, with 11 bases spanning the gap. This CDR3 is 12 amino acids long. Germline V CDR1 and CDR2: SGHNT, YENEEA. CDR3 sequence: CASSKTRGEQFF. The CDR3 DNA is TGTGCCAGCAGCAAGACAAGGGGTGAGCAGTTCTTC. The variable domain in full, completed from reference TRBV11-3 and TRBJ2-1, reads EAGVVQSPRYKIIEKKQPVAFWCNPISGHNTLYWYLQNLGQGPELLIRYENEEAVDDSQLPKDRFSAERLKGVDSTLKIQPAELGDSAVYLCASSKTRGEQFFGPGTRLTVL.

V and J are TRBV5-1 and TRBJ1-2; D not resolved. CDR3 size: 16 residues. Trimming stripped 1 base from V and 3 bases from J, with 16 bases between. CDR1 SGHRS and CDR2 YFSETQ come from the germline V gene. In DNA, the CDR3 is TGCGCCAGCAGCTTGCATGGGTCTGGCTCGGACTATGGCTACACCTTC. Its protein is CASSLHGSGSDYGYTF.

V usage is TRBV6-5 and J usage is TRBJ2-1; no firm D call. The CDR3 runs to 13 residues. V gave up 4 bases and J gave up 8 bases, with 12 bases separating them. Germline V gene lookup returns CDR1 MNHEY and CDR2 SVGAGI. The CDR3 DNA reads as TGTGCCAGCAGTTCGACAATTATCGATGAGCAGTTCTTC. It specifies CASSSTIIDEQFF.

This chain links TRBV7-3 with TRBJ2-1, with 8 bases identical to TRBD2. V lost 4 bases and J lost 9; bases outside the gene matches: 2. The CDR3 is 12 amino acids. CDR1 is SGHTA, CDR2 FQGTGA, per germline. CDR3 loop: CASSSLAGEQFF. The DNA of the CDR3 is TGTGCCAGCAGCTCCCTAGCGGGTGAGCAGTTCTTC. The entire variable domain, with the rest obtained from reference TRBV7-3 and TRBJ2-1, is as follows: GAGVSQTPSNKVTEKGKYVELRCDPISGHTALYWYRQSLGQGPEFLIYFQGTGAADDSGLPNDRFFAVRPEGSVSTLKIQRTERGDSAVYLCASSSLAGEQFFGPGTRLTVL.

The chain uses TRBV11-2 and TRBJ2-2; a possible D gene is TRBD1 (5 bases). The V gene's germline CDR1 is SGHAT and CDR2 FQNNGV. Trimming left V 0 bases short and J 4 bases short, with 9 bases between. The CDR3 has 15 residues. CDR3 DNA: TGTGCCAGCAGCTTAGAACAGGCCCTCACCGGGGAGCTGTTTTTT. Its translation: CASSLEQALTGELFF.

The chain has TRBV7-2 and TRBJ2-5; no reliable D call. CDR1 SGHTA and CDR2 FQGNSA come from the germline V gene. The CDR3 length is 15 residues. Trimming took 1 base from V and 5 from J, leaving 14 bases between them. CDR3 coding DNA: TGTGCCAGCAGCTTAGGCCCCCCCCTAAAGGAGACCCAGTACTTC. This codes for CASSLGPPLKETQYF.

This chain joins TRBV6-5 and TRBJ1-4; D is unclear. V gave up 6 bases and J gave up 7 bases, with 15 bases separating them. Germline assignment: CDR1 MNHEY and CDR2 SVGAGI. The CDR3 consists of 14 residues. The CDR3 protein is CASSPRYTGEKLFF. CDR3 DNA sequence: TGTGCCAGCAGCCCCCGCTACACCGGTGAAAAACTGTTTTTT.

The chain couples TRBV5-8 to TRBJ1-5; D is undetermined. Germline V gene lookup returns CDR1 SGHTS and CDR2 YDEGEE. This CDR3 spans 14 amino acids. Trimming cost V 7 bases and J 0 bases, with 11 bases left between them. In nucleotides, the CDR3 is TGTGCCAGCGCCCCGCCGTATAGCAATCAGCCCCAGCATTTT. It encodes CASAPPYSNQPQHF.

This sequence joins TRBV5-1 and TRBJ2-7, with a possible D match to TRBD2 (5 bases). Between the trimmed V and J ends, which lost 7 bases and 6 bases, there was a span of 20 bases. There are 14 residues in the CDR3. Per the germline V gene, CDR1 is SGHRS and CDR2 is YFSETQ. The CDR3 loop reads CASSWNAGGLEQYF. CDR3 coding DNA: TGCGCCAGCTCCTGGAACGCTGGAGGTCTCGAGCAGTACTTC.

CDR3 residues: CASSPLGRAGDTQYF. CDR3 DNA: TGTGCCAGTAGTCCGCTCGGGAGGGCAGGAGATACGCAGTATTTT. V gene TRBV19 combines with J gene TRBJ2-3, with 8 bases fitting TRBD2. After removal of 5 bases from V and 5 bases from J, the junction contained 9 bases not matched to a gene. The CDR3 consists of 15 residues. The V gene's germline CDR1 is LNHDA and CDR2 SQIVND (reference sequence).

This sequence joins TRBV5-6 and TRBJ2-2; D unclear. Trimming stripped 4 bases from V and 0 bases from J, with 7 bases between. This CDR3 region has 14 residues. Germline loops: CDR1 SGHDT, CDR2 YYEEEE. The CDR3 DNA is TGTGCCAGCAGCCACGCCGCGAACACCGGGGAGCTGTTTTTT. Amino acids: CASSHAANTGELFF.